This TCR beta chain emerged from a study of radiotherapy plus CTLA-4 blockade in lung cancer. Overall study findings and caveats: Some TCR clones had been derived from tumors. These clones expanded in peripheral blood after radiotherapy plus ipilimumab. Best predicting response, reportedly, were early blood T cell clone dynamics, with interferon-beta.

Sequencing used immunoSEQ multiplex PCR; TCRdb keeps in-frame clones, though not all of them. Of roughly 55,000 clones listed, 72% are singletons. Points on this clone: What it binds is unknown.

The CDR3 loop spans 16 amino acids. Trimming took off 8 bases at V and 6 bases at J, with 23 bases between the two ends. The study treated chemo-refractory metastatic non-small-cell lung cancer patients with focal radiation plus ipilimumab CTLA-4 blockade. This receptor was obtained from a human donor with non-small cell lung cancer whose response to radiotherapy plus ipilimumab could not be evaluated. Material: peripheral blood, obtained from a patient treated with radiotherapy plus ipilimumab. The V gene is TRBV23-1, the J gene TRBJ2-4, with TRBD2 as a possible D gene (8 bases). TRBV23-1 is given ORF status, its function remaining uncertain. The CDR3 loop is CASPEGTAGVGNIQYF. The CDR3 DNA reads as TGCGCCAGCCCCGAGGGGACAGCGGGGGTTGGAAACATTCAGTACTTC.